This TCR beta chain came from a study of OX40 agonist ivuxolimab in advanced cancers. About the investigation overall: Ivuxolimab, which targeted the costimulatory receptor OX40 (CD134), was an agonistic, fully human IgG2 monoclonal antibody. A male proportion of roughly 85% and a mean age of 60 years, ranging from roughly 23 to 90, were recorded for the dose-escalation cohort. Partial responses occurred in three dose-escalation patients: two with cutaneous melanoma and one with hepatocellular carcinoma. Intravenous ivuxolimab was administered to patients every 2 weeks at six dose levels: 0.01, 0.1, 0.3, 1.5, 3 and 10 mg/kg. Patients were allowed to have had prior anti-PD-1, anti-PD-L1 or anti-CTLA-4 therapy, and approximately 43% of the dose-escalation patients had previously received checkpoint inhibitors. The point of sequencing TCRbeta in the periphery was to test whether ivuxolimab changed TCR sequence diversity and drove clonal T-cell expansion. Among the approximately 50 dose-escalation patients, around 20 had hepatocellular carcinoma, 15 or so melanoma, 9 renal cell carcinoma and 9 head and neck cancer. The monotherapy dose-escalation portion (N ≈ 52 patients) of the phase I ivuxolimab trial is reported in the paper.

Patients with autoimmune disease history or receiving systemic immunosuppression were excluded from the trial. Peripheral blood for TCR sequencing was collected from all dose cohorts at baseline, on cycle 4 day 1, and on cycle 7 day 1. The samples were drawn from a first-in-human, open-label, multicenter phase I dose-escalation trial of ivuxolimab. The trial enrolled adults with locally advanced or metastatic head and neck squamous cell, hepatocellular, melanoma or renal cell carcinoma. Before TCR sequencing, CD4+ T cells and CD8+ T cells were sorted from peripheral blood as separate populations. Findings and caveats that apply to the study as a whole: In the 0.1-3.0 mg/kg groups, partial responders were among the patients with the lowest normalized peripheral clonal expansion, particularly in CD8+ T cells. The antigen specificity of the peripheral T cells that underwent clonal expansion was not determined. Low levels of normalized T-cell clonal expansion were also shown by some nonresponding patients. Clonal expansion of both CD4+ and CD8+ blood T cells was observed from baseline to week 6 at doses 0.1 to 3.0 mg/kg. After ivuxolimab, expanded clones were on average more numerous among CD8+ T cells than among CD4+ T cells.

To sequence the TCRbeta CDR3 region, genomic DNA was isolated from the sorted cells. TCRbeta CDR3 regions were sequenced using the immunoSEQ Assay. In its TCRdb copy, this immuneACCESS table keeps in-frame sequences only and misses some clones. Where compared with another copy, unresolved V genes explain less than half of these, and the others have no known cause. The sample contains just over 50,000 clones, about 77% of them found a single time. Clones ranked in the top ten supply around 2% of the sample. CDR1 MNHEY and CDR2 SMNVEV are derived from the germline V gene (reference sequence). There are 14 amino acids in the CDR3, from cysteine to phenylalanine inclusive. The entry retains the CDR3 DNA only, 42 bases that are in frame from base 1. The germline ends are 14 bases apart after V is trimmed by 2 bases and J by 6 bases. This clone registers as medium-sized (0.01 to 0.1%) within its sample. Its specific antigen is unknown. No much larger clone is present one base from it, and per-base qualities are unavailable.

This TCR was recovered from an adult with an advanced solid tumor such as melanoma, head and neck, liver or kidney cancer. Specimen: CD4+ or CD8+ T cells sorted from blood, collected in a trial of the OX40 agonist ivuxolimab. The chain links TRBV27 with TRBJ2-7; the D gene could be TRBD1 or TRBD2, each one agreeing over 5 bases. The CDR3 protein sequence reads: CASSLVGGGREQYF. The nucleotides read TGTGCCAGCAGTTTAGTTGGGGGTGGGCGCGAGCAGTACTTC.